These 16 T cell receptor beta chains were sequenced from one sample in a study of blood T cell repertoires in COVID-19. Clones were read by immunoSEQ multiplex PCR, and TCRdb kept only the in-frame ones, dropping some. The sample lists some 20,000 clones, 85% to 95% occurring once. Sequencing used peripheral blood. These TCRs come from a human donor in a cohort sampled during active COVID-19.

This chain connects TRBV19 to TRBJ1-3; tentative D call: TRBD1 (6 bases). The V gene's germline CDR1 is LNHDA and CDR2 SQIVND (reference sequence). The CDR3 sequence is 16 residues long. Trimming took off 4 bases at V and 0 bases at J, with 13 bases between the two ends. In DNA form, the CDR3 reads TGTGCCAGTAGTAATCCTCAGGGGAGCTCTGGAAACACCATATATTTT. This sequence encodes CASSNPQGSSGNTIYF.

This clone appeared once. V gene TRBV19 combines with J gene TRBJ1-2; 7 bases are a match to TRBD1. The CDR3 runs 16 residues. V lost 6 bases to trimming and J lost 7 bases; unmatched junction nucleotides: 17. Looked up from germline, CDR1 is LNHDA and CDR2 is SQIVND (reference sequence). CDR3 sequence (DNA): TGTGCCAGTAGCCCCGCAAGGGGGCAGGGTCTTCGTGGCTACACCTTC. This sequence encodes CASSPARGQGLRGYTF.

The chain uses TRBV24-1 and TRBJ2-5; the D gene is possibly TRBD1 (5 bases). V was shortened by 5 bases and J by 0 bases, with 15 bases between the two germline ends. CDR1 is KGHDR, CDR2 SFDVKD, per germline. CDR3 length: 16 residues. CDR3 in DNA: TGTGCCACCAGTGTGGGCCACAGGACGGACCAAGAGACCCAGTACTTC. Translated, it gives CATSVGHRTDQETQYF.

The CDR3 DNA sequence: TGTGCCAGCAGAAAAGGGGACAGGAGCGGGTCCAATCAGCCCCAGCATTTT. This translates into CASRKGDRSGSNQPQHF. This sequence joins TRBV28 and TRBJ1-5; the match to TRBD1 covers 8 bases. The CDR3 has 17 residues. Germline CDR1 MDHEN, CDR2 SYDVKM. Germline trimming cut 6 bases from V and 3 bases from J; bases unmatched to any gene: 13.

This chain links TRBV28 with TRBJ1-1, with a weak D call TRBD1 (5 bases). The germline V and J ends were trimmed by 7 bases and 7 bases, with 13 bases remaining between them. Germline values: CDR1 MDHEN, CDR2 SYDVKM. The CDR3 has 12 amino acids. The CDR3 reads CASTRVGGEAFF. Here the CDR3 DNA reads TGTGCCAGCACCCGGGTGGGGGGTGAAGCTTTCTTT. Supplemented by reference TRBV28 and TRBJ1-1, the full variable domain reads DVKVTQSSRYLVKRTGEKVFLECVQDMDHENMFWYRQDPGLGLRLIYFSYDVKMKEKGDIPEGYSVSREKKERFSLILESASTNQTSMYLCASTRVGGEAFFGQGTRLTVV.

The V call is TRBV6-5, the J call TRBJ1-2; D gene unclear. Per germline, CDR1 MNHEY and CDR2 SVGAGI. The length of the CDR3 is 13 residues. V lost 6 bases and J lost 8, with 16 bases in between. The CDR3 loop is CASSLRRRSGYTF. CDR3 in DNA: TGTGCCAGCAGCCTCAGGAGGCGTTCGGGCTACACCTTC.

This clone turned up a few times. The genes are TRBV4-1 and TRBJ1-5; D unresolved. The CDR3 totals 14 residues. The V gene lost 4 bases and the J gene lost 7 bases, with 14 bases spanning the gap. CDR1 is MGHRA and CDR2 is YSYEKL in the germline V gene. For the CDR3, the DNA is TGCGCCAGCAGCCCCCCGAATCTGGAGCAGCCCCAGCATTTT. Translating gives CASSPPNLEQPQHF.

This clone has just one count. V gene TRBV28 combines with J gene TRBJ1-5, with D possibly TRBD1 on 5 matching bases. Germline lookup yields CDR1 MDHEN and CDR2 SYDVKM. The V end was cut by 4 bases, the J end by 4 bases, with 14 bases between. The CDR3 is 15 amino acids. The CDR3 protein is CASSSPAGGNQPQHF. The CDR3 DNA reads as TGTGCCAGCAGTTCTCCGGCTGGGGGGAATCAGCCCCAGCATTTT.

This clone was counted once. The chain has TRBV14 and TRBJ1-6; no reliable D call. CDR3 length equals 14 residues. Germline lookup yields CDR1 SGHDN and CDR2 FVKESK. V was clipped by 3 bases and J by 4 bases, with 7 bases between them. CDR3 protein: CASSQEAYNSPLHF. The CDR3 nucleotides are TGTGCCAGCAGCCAGGAAGCGTATAATTCACCCCTCCACTTT.

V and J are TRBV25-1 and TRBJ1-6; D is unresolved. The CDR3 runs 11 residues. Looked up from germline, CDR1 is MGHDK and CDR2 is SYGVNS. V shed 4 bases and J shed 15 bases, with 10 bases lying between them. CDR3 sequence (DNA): TGTGCCAGCAGTGTCGCCGGGTTCCTCCACTTT. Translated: CASSVAGFLHF. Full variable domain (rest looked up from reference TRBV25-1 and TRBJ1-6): EADIYQTPRYLVIGTGKKITLECSQTMGHDKMYWYQQDPGMELHLIHYSYGVNSTEKGDLSSESTVSRIRTEHFPLTLESARPSHTSQYLCASSVAGFLHFGNGTRLTVT.

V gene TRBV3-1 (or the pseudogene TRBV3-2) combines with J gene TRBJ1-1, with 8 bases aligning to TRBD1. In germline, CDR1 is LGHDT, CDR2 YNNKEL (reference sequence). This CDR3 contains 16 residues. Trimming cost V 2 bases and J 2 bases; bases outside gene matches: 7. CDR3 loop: CASSQSGTGLNTEAFF. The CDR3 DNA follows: TGTGCCAGCAGCCAATCCGGGACAGGCTTAAACACTGAAGCTTTCTTT.

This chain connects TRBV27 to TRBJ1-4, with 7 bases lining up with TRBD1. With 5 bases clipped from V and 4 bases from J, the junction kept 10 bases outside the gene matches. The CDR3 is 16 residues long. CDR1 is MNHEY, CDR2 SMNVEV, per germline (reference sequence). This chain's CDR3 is CASSQHSGGNNEKLFF. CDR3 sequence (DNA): TGTGCCAGCAGTCAACATTCAGGGGGAAATAATGAAAAACTGTTTTTT.

This chain's CDR3 is CASSLGQEYEQYF. The CDR3 DNA is TGTGCCAGCAGCTTAGGACAGGAATACGAGCAGTACTTC. The chain has TRBV11-3 and TRBJ2-7; D is perhaps TRBD1 (6 bases). The CDR3 runs 13 residues. Germline V gene lookup returns CDR1 SGHNT and CDR2 YENEEA. Trimming stripped 1 base from V and 4 bases from J, with 8 bases between.

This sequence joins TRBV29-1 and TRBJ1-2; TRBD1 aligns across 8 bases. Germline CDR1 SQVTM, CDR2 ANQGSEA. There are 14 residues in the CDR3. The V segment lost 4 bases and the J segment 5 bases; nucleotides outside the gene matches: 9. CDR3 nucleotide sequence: TGCAGCGTTGGGTTCGAGACAGGGGATTATGGCTACACCTTC. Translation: CSVGFETGDYGYTF.

Here the CDR3 DNA reads TGTGCCAGCAGCTTCTCTTCCGAGCAGTACTTC. This gives the protein CASSFSSEQYF. The chain links TRBV11-2 to TRBJ2-7; no firm D call. In germline, CDR1 is SGHAT, CDR2 FQNNGV. CDR3 length: 11 amino acids. V was clipped by 3 bases and J by 6 bases, with 6 bases between them.

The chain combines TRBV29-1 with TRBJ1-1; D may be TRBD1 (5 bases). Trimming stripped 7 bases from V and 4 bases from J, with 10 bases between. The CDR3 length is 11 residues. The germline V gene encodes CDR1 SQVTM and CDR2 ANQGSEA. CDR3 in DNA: TGCAGCGGGGGCAGTAGCACTGAAGCTTTCTTT. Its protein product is CSGGSSTEAFF.